This T cell receptor beta chain was identified in a study of tissue T cells after allogeneic stem cell transplantation. Profiled with immunoSEQ multiplex PCR; TCRdb holds only in-frame clones, not every one. This repertoire shows about 11,000 clones, more than 30% found once; its top ten account for roughly 2%. Points on this clone: All gene names here are mouse names. The CDR3 goes on 1 residue after the read ends, and that part is filled in from the germline J gene.

The CDR3 is 13 residues long. V lost 4 bases and J lost 5, with 8 bases in between. The germline V gene encodes CDR1 KGHPV and CDR2 FQNQEV (reference sequence). The time point was: mouse harvest day 7 after allogeneic transplant. Tail vein injection delivered 10^7 T-cell-depleted bone marrow cells and 10^6 splenic CD5+ T cells. Mice had MHC-mismatched B6 into BALB/c GVHD, sampled day 7 or 14. What was sequenced was skin. V usage is TRBV26 and J usage is TRBJ2-2; D might be TRBD1 (6 bases). The sequence came from a female BALB/c mouse given C57BL/6 T cells with graft-versus-host disease after an allogeneic hematopoietic cell transplant. The DNA read from the CDR3 is TGTGCCAGCAGTCGACAGGATACCGGGCAGCTCTAC. Protein: CASSRQDTGQLY. From start to end, the CDR3 is CASSRQDTGQLYF. The full variable domain, its missing parts supplied by reference TRBV26 and TRBJ2-2, is NSKVIQTPRYLVKGQGQKAKMRCIPEKGHPVVFWYQQNKNNEFKFLINFQNQEVLQQIDMTEKRFSAECPSNSPCSLEIQSSEAGDSALYLCASSRQDTGQLYFGEGSKLTVL.